This T cell receptor (beta chain) was documented in a study of T cell responses to AZD1222 COVID-19 vaccine. On this clone itself: What it recognizes is unknown.

TCRdb keeps only in-frame clones here, not all; method: immunoSEQ multiplex PCR. Among around 120,000 clones listed, 70% to 90% were seen once. Study observations and caveats: Repertoire sampling occurred only after the peak T cell response.

The sample was peripheral blood, taken on day 0 of AZD1222 vaccination. The clonotype originates from an adult in good health.

The CDR3 DNA reads TGTGCCTGGAGTGGGTATGGCTACACCTTC. It translates to CAWSGYGYTF. The rearrangement links TRBV30 to TRBJ1-2; D remains unclear. The CDR3 sequence is 10 residues long. V dropped 1 base and J dropped 5 bases, with 2 bases sitting between them. Germline CDR1 reads GTSNPN; CDR2 reads SVGIG (reference sequence).